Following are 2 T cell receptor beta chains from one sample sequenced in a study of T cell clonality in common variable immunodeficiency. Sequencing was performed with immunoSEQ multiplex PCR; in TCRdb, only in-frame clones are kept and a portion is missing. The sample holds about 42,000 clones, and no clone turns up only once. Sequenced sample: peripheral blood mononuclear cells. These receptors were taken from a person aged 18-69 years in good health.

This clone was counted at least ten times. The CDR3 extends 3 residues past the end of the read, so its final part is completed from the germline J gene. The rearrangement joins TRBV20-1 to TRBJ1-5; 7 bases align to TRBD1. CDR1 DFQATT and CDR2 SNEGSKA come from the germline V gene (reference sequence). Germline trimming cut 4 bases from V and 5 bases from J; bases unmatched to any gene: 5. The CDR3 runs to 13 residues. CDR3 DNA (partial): TGCAGTGCTATGACAGGGTCGTATCAGCCC. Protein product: CSAMTGSYQP. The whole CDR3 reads CSAMTGSYQPQHF.

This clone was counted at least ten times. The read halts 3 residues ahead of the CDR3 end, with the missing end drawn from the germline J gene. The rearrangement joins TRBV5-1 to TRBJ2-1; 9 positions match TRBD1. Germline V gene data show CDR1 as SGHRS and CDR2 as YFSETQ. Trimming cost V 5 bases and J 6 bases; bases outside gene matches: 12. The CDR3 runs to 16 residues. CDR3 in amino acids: CASRIRPGTGSNEQFF. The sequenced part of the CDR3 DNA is TGCGCCAGCAGAATACGACCCGGGACAGGGAGCAATGAG.